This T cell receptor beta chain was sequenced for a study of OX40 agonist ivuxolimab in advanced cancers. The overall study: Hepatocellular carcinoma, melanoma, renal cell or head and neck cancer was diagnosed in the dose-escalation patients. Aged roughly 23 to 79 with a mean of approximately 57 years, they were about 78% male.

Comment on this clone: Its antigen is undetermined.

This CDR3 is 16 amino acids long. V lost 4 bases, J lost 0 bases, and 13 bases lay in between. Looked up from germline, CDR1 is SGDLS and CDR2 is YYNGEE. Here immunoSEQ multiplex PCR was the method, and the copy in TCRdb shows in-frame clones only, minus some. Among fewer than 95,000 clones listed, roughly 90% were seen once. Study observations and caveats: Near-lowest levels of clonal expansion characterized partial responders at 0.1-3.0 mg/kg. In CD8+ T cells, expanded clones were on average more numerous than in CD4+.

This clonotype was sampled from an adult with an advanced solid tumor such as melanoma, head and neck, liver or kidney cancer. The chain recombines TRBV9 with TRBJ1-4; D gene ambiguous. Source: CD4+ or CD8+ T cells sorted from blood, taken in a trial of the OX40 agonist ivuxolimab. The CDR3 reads CASSLHPGATNEKLFF. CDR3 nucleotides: TGTGCCAGCAGCTTGCATCCCGGGGCAACTAATGAAAAACTGTTTTTT.